What follows describes a single T cell receptor beta chain. These data are taken from a study of blood T cell repertoires in COVID-19. V gave up 6 bases and J gave up 6 bases; unmatched junction bases: 6. Germline V lookup: CDR1 SNHLY, CDR2 FYNNEI. The CDR3 is made up of 14 amino acids. TCRdb keeps only in-frame clones here, not all; method: immunoSEQ multiplex PCR. The sample has roughly 220,000 clones; roughly 84% are singletons. This TCR came from a woman aged 60-75 years who had recovered from COVID-19. The sample consisted of peripheral blood. The chain links TRBV2 to TRBJ1-5; 9 nucleotides agree with TRBD1. The CDR3 reads CASRGGQGSQPQHF. CDR3 sequence (DNA): TGTGCCAGCAGGGGAGGACAGGGGTCTCAGCCCCAGCATTTT.